This T cell receptor (beta chain) was obtained from a study of breast tumors, draining lymph nodes, adjacent tissues. This clonotype was seen many times. Its antigen remains unidentified. Study conclusions and caveats: Tumor T cell lymph node origin was a supported hypothesis, not proven. Luminal-like breast cancer showed significantly higher tumor–nontumor repertoire similarity than basal-like. Findings are consistent with lymph node origin and intratumoral expansion of most tumor T cells.

With 5 bases clipped from V and 3 bases from J, the junction kept 5 bases outside the gene matches. CDR3 length: 15 amino acids. Germline V lookup: CDR1 SGHRS, CDR2 YFSETQ. TCRdb reprocessed the multiplex PCR reads with MiXCR, giving one entry per CDR3 protein. The data show under 250,000 distinct CDR3 sequences, roughly 32% seen once. Samples came from axillary lymph nodes draining the breast cancer. This receptor was identified in a female donor with breast cancer. Some clones in this sample may be carry-over from other donors' samples. This chain connects TRBV5-1 to TRBJ2-2; 9 bases align to TRBD1. Sequencing input: axillary lymph node tissue. CDR3 in amino acids: CASRQRTGDTGELFF. CDR3 DNA sequence: TGCGCCAGCAGACAACGGACAGGGGACACCGGGGAGCTGTTTTTT.